The following is a T cell receptor beta chain sequence with its context. This entry is derived from a study of blood T cell repertoires in COVID-19. The CDR3 is 13 amino acids. V shed 8 bases and J 8 bases; nucleotides not matched to a gene: 10. Assay used: immunoSEQ multiplex PCR; TCRdb lists only in-frame clones, some missing. The sample lists about 220,000 clones; approximately 90% were seen once. Seattle cases were enrolled at active infection and followed longitudinally. The genes are TRBV23-1 and TRBJ1-1, with TRBD1 identical over 8 bases. TRBV23-1 is classed as an ORF, of uncertain function. Sequenced input: peripheral blood. The TCR was taken from a woman aged 50 to 60 with COVID-19, enrolled during active disease. The DNA for the CDR3 is TGCGCCAGCGCCGGGACAGGCCCTGAGGAAGCTTTCTTT. This codes for CASAGTGPEEAFF.